This TCR beta chain was observed in a study of T cell responses to AZD1222 COVID-19 vaccine. Repertoires were generated with immunoSEQ multiplex PCR, while TCRdb's copy carries only in-frame clones and drops some. In the table there are about 120,000 clones, about 90% of which are singletons. A word on this clone: Its antigen is not known.

Notes on the study in general: Increased Spike-specific TCR breadth and depth were observed after two AZD1222 doses. Donors were chiefly white British, with a greater number of females, and clonal diversity was perhaps underestimated.

This CDR3 is built from 12 residues. V was shortened by 4 bases and J by 4 bases, with 7 bases between the two germline ends. This specimen was peripheral blood, taken on day 0 of AZD1222 vaccination. This receptor was taken from an adult in good health. This rearrangement joins TRBV12-3 or TRBV12-4 to TRBJ1-2; D might be TRBD1 (5 bases). The CDR3 DNA reads as TGTGCCAGCAGTTGGGACGGCTATGGCTACACCTTC. Translated, it gives CASSWDGYGYTF.